Listed here are 12 T cell receptor beta chains from one sample, sequenced in a study of technical replicates of blood from a handful of donors. This table comes from immunoSEQ multiplex PCR, and its TCRdb copy is limited to in-frame clones, with some not included. The table has just under 100,000 clones, roughly 96% seen once. Material for sequencing was T cells isolated from PBMCs. These receptors were taken from a human donor in good health.

The chain joins TRBV6-4 to TRBJ2-1, with TRBD2 matching over 7 bases. The CDR3 covers 17 residues. Per germline, CDR1 MRHNA and CDR2 SNTAGT. V was pared by 0 bases and J by 7 bases, with 12 bases of the junction left unmatched. The CDR3 here is CASSDSMRLAGRNEQFF. The CDR3 DNA reads TGTGCCAGCAGTGACTCGATGAGACTAGCAGGGAGGAATGAGCAGTTCTTC.

Concerning this clone: The junction does not match germline at one end; this may be a read error. The sample holds other DNA sequences that translate to the same CDR3. The chain recombines TRBV7-9 with TRBJ2-7; tentatively, D is TRBD2 (7 bases). CDR3 length: 16 residues. The germline V gene has CDR1 SEHNR and CDR2 FQNEAQ (reference sequence). The DNA for the CDR3 is TGCGCCAGCAGCTTAGGGGGGGAAAGGGGCTCCTACGAGCAGTACTTC. This codes for CASSLGGERGSYEQYF.

V gene TRBV10-1 combines with J gene TRBJ2-3, with 9 bases fitting TRBD1. Unmatched junction bases numbered 8, after V lost 1 base and J lost 6 bases. The CDR3 covers 16 residues. CDR1 and CDR2 from the germline V gene are WNHNN and SYGVQD (reference sequence). The CDR3 sequence: CASSEFSGQGADTQYF. The CDR3 coding sequence is TGCGCCAGCAGTGAGTTCTCGGGACAGGGTGCCGATACGCAGTATTTT.

The rearrangement links TRBV5-6 to TRBJ1-2; D is undetermined. The CDR3 totals 12 residues. Trimming took 1 base from V and 8 from J, leaving 9 bases between them. The germline CDR1 and CDR2 sequences are SGHDT and YYEEEE. Here the CDR3 DNA reads TGTGCCAGCAGCTTGCAAGTCGGGGGCTACACCTTC. Protein product: CASSLQVGGYTF.

The rearrangement links TRBV4-2 to TRBJ1-6, with 7 positions matching TRBD1. The length of the CDR3 is 18 residues. The germline V gene encodes CDR1 LGHNA and CDR2 YNFKEQ. Trimming removed 3 bases from V and 4 bases from J; junction bases left unmatched: 12. The CDR3 protein is CASSQRTDRREYNSPLHF. In DNA, the CDR3 is TGTGCCAGCAGCCAGCGAACGGACAGGCGGGAATATAATTCACCCCTCCACTTT.

The V call is TRBV7-9, the J call TRBJ2-3; 7 nucleotides line up with TRBD2. V lost 5 bases, J lost 2 bases, and 7 bases stayed unmatched. The CDR3 runs 15 residues. Germline V gene sequence: CDR1 SEHNR, CDR2 FQNEAQ (reference sequence). CDR3 amino acids: CASSPGLVPTDTQYF. Written as DNA, the CDR3 is TGTGCCAGCAGCCCTGGACTAGTTCCCACAGATACGCAGTATTTT.

The CDR3 bases are TGCAGCGCGGGACTCCTCCAGGACACCGGGGAGCTGTTTTTT. It yields the protein CSAGLLQDTGELFF. V is TRBV29-1 and J is TRBJ2-2; possible D gene TRBD2, 6 bases. Per germline, CDR1 SQVTM and CDR2 ANQGSEA. The CDR3 totals 14 residues. Trimming cost V 7 bases and J 3 bases, with 15 bases left between them.

This chain uses TRBV4-1 with TRBJ1-1; D is unresolved. CDR1 and CDR2 from the germline V gene are MGHRA and YSYEKL. The V end lost 1 base, the J end lost 3 bases, and 9 bases lay between the germline ends. The CDR3 runs 14 residues. The CDR3: CASSQVAGDTEAFF. The CDR3 DNA is TGCGCCAGCAGCCAAGTGGCCGGGGACACTGAAGCTTTCTTT.

The chain couples TRBV12-5 to TRBJ2-3; D might be TRBD2 (5 bases). Looked up from germline, CDR1 is LGHNT and CDR2 is FRNRAP. V was pared by 0 bases and J by 1 base, with 11 bases between. This CDR3 contains 16 residues. CDR3 bases: TGTGCTAGTGGTTTGGTACTGAGGCGGGGCACAGATACGCAGTATTTT. This gives the protein CASGLVLRRGTDTQYF.

This chain joins TRBV15 and TRBJ2-7; 9 bases are shared with TRBD1. Per the germline V gene, CDR1 is LNHNV and CDR2 is YYDKDF (reference sequence). The J segment lost 7 bases and the V segment lost 4 bases, leaving 5 bases of the junction unmatched. CDR3 size: 13 residues. The CDR3 protein is CATSTGQGGEQYF. CDR3 nucleotide sequence: TGTGCCACCAGCACGGGACAGGGAGGAGAGCAGTACTTC.

Remarks on this clone: In the same sample, other DNA sequences code for this CDR3. The chain recombines TRBV11-2 with TRBJ2-6; D is undetermined. The V and J ends lost 5 bases and 0 bases respectively, with 11 bases between them. Germline V gene lookup returns CDR1 SGHAT and CDR2 FQNNGV. This CDR3 region has 16 residues. The chain's CDR3 is CASSEAGYSGANVLTF. Written as DNA, the CDR3 is TGTGCCAGCAGCGAAGCTGGTTACTCTGGGGCCAACGTCCTGACTTTC.

This rearrangement joins TRBV28 to TRBJ1-5; D remains ambiguous. V dropped 3 bases and J dropped 7 bases, with 7 bases sitting between them. Per germline, CDR1 MDHEN and CDR2 SYDVKM. The length of the CDR3 is 12 residues. CDR3: CASSFPPQPQHF. Written as DNA, the CDR3 is TGTGCCAGCAGTTTCCCTCCCCAGCCCCAGCATTTT. The variable domain in full, completed from reference TRBV28 and TRBJ1-5, reads DVKVTQSSRYLVKRTGEKVFLECVQDMDHENMFWYRQDPGLGLRLIYFSYDVKMKEKGDIPEGYSVSREKKERFSLILESASTNQTSMYLCASSFPPQPQHFGDGTRLSIL.